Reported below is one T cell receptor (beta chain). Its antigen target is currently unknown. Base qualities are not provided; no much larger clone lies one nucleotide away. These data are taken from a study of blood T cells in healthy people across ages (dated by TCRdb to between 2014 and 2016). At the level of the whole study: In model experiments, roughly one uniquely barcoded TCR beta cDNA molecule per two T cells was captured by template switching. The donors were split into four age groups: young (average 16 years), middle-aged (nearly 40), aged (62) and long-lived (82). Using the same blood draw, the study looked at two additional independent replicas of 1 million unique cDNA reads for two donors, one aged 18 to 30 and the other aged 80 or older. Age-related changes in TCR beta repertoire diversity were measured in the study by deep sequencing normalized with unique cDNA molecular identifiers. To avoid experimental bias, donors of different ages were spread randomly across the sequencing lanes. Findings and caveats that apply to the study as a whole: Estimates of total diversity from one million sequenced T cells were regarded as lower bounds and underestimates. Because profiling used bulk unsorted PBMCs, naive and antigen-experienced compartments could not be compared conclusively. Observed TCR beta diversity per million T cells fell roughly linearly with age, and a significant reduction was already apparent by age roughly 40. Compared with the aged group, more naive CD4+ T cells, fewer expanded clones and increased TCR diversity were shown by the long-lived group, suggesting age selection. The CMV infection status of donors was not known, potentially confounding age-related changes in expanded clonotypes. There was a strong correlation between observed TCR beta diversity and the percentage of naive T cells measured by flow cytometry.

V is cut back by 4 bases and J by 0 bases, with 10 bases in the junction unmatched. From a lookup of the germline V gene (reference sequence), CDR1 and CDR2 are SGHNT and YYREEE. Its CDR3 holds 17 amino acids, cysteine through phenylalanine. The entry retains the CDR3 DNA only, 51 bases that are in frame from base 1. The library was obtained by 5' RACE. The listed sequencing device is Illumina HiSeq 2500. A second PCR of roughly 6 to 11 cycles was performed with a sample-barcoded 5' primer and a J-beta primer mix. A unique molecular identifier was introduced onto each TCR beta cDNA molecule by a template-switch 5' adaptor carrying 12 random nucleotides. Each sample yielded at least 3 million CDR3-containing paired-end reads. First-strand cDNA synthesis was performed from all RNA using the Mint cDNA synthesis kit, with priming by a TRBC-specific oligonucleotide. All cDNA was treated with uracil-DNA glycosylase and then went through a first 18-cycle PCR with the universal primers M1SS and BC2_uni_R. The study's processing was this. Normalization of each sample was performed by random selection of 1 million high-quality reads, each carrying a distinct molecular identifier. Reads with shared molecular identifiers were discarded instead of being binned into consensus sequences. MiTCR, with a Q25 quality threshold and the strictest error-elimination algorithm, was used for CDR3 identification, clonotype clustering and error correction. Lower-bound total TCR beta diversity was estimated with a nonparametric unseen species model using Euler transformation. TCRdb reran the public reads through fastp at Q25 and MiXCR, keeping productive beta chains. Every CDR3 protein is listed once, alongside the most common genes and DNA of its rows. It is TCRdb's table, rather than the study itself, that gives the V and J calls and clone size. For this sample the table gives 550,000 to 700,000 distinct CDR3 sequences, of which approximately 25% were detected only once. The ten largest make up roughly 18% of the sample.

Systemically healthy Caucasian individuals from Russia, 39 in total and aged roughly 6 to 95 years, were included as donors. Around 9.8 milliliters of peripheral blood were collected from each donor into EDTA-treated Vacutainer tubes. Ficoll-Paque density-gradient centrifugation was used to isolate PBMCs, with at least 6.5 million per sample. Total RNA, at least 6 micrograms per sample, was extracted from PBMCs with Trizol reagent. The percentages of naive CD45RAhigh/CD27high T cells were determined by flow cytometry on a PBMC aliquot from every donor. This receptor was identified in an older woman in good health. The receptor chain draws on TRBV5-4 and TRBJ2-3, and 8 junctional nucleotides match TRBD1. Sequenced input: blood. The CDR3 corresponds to CASSPGTGRTSTDTQYF. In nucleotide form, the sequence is TGTGCCAGCAGCCCGGGGACAGGACGAACTAGCACAGATACGCAGTATTTT.